Presented here are 8 T cell receptor beta chains from one specimen sequenced in a study of tumor-infiltrating lymphocytes in glioblastoma multiforme. TCR beta libraries were built from RNA through three nested multiplex PCR rounds using modified ARM-PCR. MiXCR, run by TCRdb on the multiplex PCR reads, gives a single entry per CDR3 protein. The sample lists fewer than 15,000 distinct CDR3 sequences, roughly 60% seen once, with less than 35% in the top ten. Sequences were obtained from brain tumor tissue. All receptors derive from a male donor with glioblastoma.

The chain links TRBV3-1 to TRBJ2-3; TRBD2 matches 7 bases. The CDR3 consists of 15 residues. V trimming: 4 bases; J trimming: 3 bases; junction bases outside the gene matches: 7. The germline CDR1 and CDR2 sequences are LGHDT and YNNKEL (reference sequence). The CDR3 nucleotides are TGTGCCAGCAGCCGAGGCGGGGGAGTGACAGATACGCAGTATTTT. It codes for CASSRGGGVTDTQYF.

The sample holds a few counts of this clonotype. The chain recombines TRBV11-3 with TRBJ2-2; maybe TRBD1 (6 bases). Trimming removed 0 bases from V and 1 base from J, with 12 bases in between. The CDR3 runs to 17 residues. CDR1 and CDR2 from the germline V gene are SGHNT and YENEEA. The CDR3 DNA is TGTGCCAGCAGCTTAGATGGTACCAGGGGGAACACCGGGGAGCTGTTTTTT. Amino acids: CASSLDGTRGNTGELFF.

The J gene is TRBJ1-1, the V gene TRBV11-2; TRBD1 matches at 7 bases. The germline gives CDR1 SGHAT, CDR2 FQNNGV. With V trimmed by 0 bases and J by 4 bases, 5 bases remained unmatched. This CDR3 is built from 15 residues. CDR3 loop: CASSLDPDRATEAFF. CDR3 coding DNA: TGTGCCAGCAGCTTAGATCCTGACAGGGCCACTGAAGCTTTCTTT.

The rearrangement uses TRBV12-3 or TRBV12-4 and TRBJ2-3; 10 bases match TRBD2. J lost 1 base, V lost 5 bases, and 6 bases had no gene match. The CDR3 totals 16 residues. CDR3 DNA sequence: TGTGCCAGCAGTGCCTTCGGGACTAGCGGCACAGATACGCAGTATTTT. Amino acid sequence: CASSAFGTSGTDTQYF.

Comment on this clonotype: A read error is possible here, since a much larger clone lies one base away. This rearrangement joins TRBV7-9 to TRBJ1-1; TRBD1 aligns across 9 bases. This CDR3 spans 16 amino acids. Germline V gives CDR1 SEHNR, CDR2 FQNEAQ (reference sequence). The J segment lost 4 bases and the V segment lost 4 bases, leaving 10 bases of the junction unmatched. The CDR3 reads CASSYNPGTGSTEAFF. The DNA for the CDR3 is TGTGCCAGCAGCTATAACCCCGGGACAGGGAGCACTGAAGCTTTCTTT.

This clonotype was detected a few times. One end of the junction does not line up with germline, which may come from a read error. The V call is TRBV20-1, the J call TRBJ2-7; 11 bases match TRBD2. This CDR3 contains 15 residues. The V gene's germline CDR1 is DFQATT and CDR2 SNEGSKA (reference sequence). The CDR3 region has the DNA TGCGGTGCCAACCTTCGGACTAGCGGGCTCCCGGGGCAATACTTC. Its translation: CGANLRTSGLPGQYF.

V gene TRBV20-1 combines with J gene TRBJ2-4; 9 bases match TRBD1. This CDR3 spans 15 amino acids. Germline values: CDR1 DFQATT, CDR2 SNEGSKA (reference sequence). The J segment lost 0 bases and the V segment lost 6 bases, leaving 6 bases of the junction unmatched. The CDR3 nucleotides read TGCAGTGCGCGGACAGGGGATGGAGCCAAAAACATTCAGTACTTC. Residues: CSARTGDGAKNIQYF.

This clonotype was seen at least ten times. This chain uses TRBV7-9 with TRBJ2-2; TRBD2 might be the D (6 bases). Germline V CDR1 and CDR2: SEHNR, FQNEAQ (reference sequence). V shed 6 bases and J shed 0 bases, with 14 bases lying between them. The CDR3 is made up of 16 amino acids. CDR3 in amino acids: CASREHGGPNTGELFF. The CDR3 DNA reads as TGTGCCAGCAGGGAACACGGGGGTCCGAACACCGGGGAGCTGTTTTTT.